Shown below are 8 T cell receptor beta chains from a single sample sequenced in a study of OX40 agonist ivuxolimab in advanced cancers. Assay: immunoSEQ multiplex PCR; the TCRdb copy retains only in-frame clones and omits some. The sample holds 40,000 or so clones; roughly 80% are singletons and the top ten take about 5.2%. The source material was CD4+ or CD8+ T cells sorted from blood, sampled in a trial of the OX40 agonist ivuxolimab. These receptors came from an adult with an advanced solid tumor such as melanoma, head and neck, liver or kidney cancer.

This chain joins TRBV4-3 and TRBJ2-6; no reliable D call. Trimming took off 4 bases at V and 1 base at J, with 8 bases between the two ends. This CDR3 contains 15 residues. Per the germline V gene, CDR1 is LGHNA and CDR2 is YSLEER. DNA of the CDR3: TGCGCCAGCAGCCCGATATTGTCTGGGGCCAACGTCCTGACTTTC. Amino acid sequence: CASSPILSGANVLTF.

The chain combines TRBV5-1 with TRBJ2-5, with 7 bases identical to TRBD1. Germline V gene data show CDR1 as SGHRS and CDR2 as YFSETQ. Trimming took 0 bases from V and 3 from J; bases not matched to a gene: 5. The CDR3 consists of 15 residues. As DNA, the CDR3 is TGCGCCAGCAGCTTGGCCTGGGGGACAGAAGAGACCCAGTACTTC. This encodes CASSLAWGTEETQYF. The full variable domain, its missing parts supplied by reference TRBV5-1 and TRBJ2-5, is KAGVTQTPRYLIKTRGQQVTLSCSPISGHRSVSWYQQTPGQGLQFLFEYFSETQRNKGNFPGRFSGRQFSNSRSEMNVSTLELGDSALYLCASSLAWGTEETQYFGPGTRLLVL.

The gene calls are TRBV19 and TRBJ1-2, with 8 bases fitting TRBD1. Germline values: CDR1 LNHDA, CDR2 SQIVND (reference sequence). The J segment lost 8 bases and the V segment lost 6 bases, leaving 11 bases of the junction unmatched. The length of the CDR3 is 14 residues. In nucleotides, the CDR3 is TGTGCCAGTAGAAAGTGGCAGGGGGCTGAGGGCTACACCTTC. Encoded protein: CASRKWQGAEGYTF.

This chain joins TRBV19 and TRBJ1-2, with D perhaps TRBD1 (6 bases). This CDR3 spans 14 amino acids. Deletions cut 6 bases from V and 7 bases from J, with 18 bases between. Germline lookup yields CDR1 LNHDA and CDR2 SQIVND (reference sequence). CDR3 sequence reads: CASSQNGGAGGYTF. Here the CDR3 DNA reads TGTGCCAGTAGCCAGAATGGGGGGGCCGGTGGCTACACCTTC. The full variable domain, with the rest looked up from reference TRBV19 and TRBJ1-2, is DGGITQSPKYLFRKEGQNVTLSCEQNLNHDAMYWYRQDPGQGLRLIYYSQIVNDFQKGDIAEGYSVSREKKESFPLTVTSAQKNPTAFYLCASSQNGGAGGYTFGSGTRLTVV.

The chain recombines TRBV11-1 with TRBJ2-7; no definite D call. Germline CDR1 SGHAT, CDR2 FQDESV (reference sequence). This CDR3 comprises 14 residues. The V and J ends lost 1 base and 2 bases respectively, with 9 bases between them. The CDR3 loop is CASSLELTAYEQYF. The CDR3 DNA reads TGTGCCAGCAGCTTAGAACTGACCGCCTACGAGCAGTACTTC.

This chain links TRBV6-1 with TRBJ1-3, with D maybe TRBD1 (6 bases). CDR1 and CDR2 (germline): MNHNS, SASEGT. V was pared by 8 bases and J by 13 bases, with 18 bases between. The CDR3 length is 12 residues. CDR3 sequence: CASGPQGNRIYF. The DNA of the CDR3 is TGTGCCAGCGGACCCCAGGGGAATAGGATATATTTT.

V is TRBV5-1 and J is TRBJ2-1; a possible D gene is TRBD1 (6 bases). The CDR3 length is 17 residues. CDR1 is SGHRS, CDR2 YFSETQ, per germline. Trimming took off 1 base at V and 1 base at J, with 15 bases between the two ends. The CDR3 spells CASSLRGHSGSYNEQFF. The CDR3 DNA follows: TGCGCCAGCAGCTTGAGGGGACACTCCGGTTCCTACAATGAGCAGTTCTTC.

The chain employs TRBV7-9 and TRBJ2-2, with D uncertain. The V end lost 3 bases, the J end lost 4 bases, and 12 bases lay between the germline ends. This CDR3 comprises 15 residues. Germline V gene lookup returns CDR1 SEHNR and CDR2 FQNEAQ (reference sequence). The CDR3 coding sequence is TGTGCCAGCAGCTTGGTTGCGGTGCTCACCGGGGAGCTGTTTTTT. It translates to CASSLVAVLTGELFF.